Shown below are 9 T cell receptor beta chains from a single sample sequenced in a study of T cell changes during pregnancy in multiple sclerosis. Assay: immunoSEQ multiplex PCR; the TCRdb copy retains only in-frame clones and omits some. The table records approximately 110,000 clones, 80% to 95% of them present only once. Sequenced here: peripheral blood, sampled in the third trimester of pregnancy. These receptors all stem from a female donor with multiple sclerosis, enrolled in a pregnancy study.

The DNA of the CDR3 is TGTGCCAGTAGAACTAGCGGGGGCCAAGAGACCCAGTACTTC. Protein sequence: CASRTSGGQETQYF. The V call is TRBV19, the J call TRBJ2-5, with 11 bases that match TRBD2. After removal of 6 bases from V and 1 base from J, the junction contained 1 base not matched to a gene. In germline, CDR1 is LNHDA, CDR2 SQIVND (reference sequence). There are 14 residues in the CDR3.

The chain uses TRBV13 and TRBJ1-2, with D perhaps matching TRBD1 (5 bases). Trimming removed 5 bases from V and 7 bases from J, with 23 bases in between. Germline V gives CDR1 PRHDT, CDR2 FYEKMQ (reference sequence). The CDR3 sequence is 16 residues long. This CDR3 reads CASSKMGGVPLSGYTF. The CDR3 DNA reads TGTGCCAGCAGCAAAATGGGGGGGGTACCCTTGAGTGGCTACACCTTC.

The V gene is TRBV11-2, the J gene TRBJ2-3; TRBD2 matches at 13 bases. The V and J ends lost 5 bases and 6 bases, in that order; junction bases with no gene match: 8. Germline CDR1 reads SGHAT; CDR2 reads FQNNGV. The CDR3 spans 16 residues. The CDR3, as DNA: TGTGCCAGCAGCCCACTAGCGGGGGGGCCGAGGGATACGCAGTATTTT. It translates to CASSPLAGGPRDTQYF.

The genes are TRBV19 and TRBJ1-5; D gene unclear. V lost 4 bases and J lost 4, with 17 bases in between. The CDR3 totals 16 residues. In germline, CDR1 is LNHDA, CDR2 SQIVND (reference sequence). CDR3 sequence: CASSKTQMTINQPQHF. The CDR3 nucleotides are TGTGCCAGTAGTAAAACACAGATGACAATTAATCAGCCCCAGCATTTT.

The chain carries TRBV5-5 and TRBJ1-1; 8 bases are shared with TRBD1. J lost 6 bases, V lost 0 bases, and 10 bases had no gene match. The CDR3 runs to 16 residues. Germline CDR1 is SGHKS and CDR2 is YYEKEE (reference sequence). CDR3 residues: CASSLGVGTGLPEAFF. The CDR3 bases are TGTGCCAGCAGCTTGGGGGTCGGGACAGGTTTACCTGAAGCTTTCTTT.

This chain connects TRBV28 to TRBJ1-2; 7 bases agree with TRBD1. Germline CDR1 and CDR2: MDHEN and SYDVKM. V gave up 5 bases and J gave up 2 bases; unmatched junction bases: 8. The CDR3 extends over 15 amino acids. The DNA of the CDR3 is TGTGCCAGCAGTGTACCGGGACAGCTAAACTATGGCTACACCTTC. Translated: CASSVPGQLNYGYTF.

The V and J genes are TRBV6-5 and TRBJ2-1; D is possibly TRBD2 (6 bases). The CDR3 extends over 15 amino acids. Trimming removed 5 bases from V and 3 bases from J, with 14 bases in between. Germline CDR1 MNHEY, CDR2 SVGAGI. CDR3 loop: CASSRLDGYYNEQFF. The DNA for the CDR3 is TGTGCCAGCAGTAGACTAGACGGGTACTACAATGAGCAGTTCTTC.

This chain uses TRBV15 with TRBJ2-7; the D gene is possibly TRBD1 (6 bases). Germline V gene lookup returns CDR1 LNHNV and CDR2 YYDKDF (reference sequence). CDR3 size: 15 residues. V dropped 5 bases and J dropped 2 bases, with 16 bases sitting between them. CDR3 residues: CATSPPGQRAYEQYF. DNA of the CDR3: TGTGCCACCAGCCCTCCGGGACAACGGGCCTACGAGCAGTACTTC. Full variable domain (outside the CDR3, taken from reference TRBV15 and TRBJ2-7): DAMVIQNPRYQVTQFGKPVTLSCSQTLNHNVMYWYQQKSSQAPKLLFHYYDKDFNNEADTPDNFQSRRPNTSFCFLDIRSPGLGDTAMYLCATSPPGQRAYEQYFGPGTRLTVT.

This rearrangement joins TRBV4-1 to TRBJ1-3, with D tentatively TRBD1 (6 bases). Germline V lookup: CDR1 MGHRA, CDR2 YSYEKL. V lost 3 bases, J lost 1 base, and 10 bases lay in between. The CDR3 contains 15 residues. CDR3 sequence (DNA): TGCGCCAGCAGCCAGGTACAGGGTTCTGGAAACACCATATATTTT. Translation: CASSQVQGSGNTIYF.